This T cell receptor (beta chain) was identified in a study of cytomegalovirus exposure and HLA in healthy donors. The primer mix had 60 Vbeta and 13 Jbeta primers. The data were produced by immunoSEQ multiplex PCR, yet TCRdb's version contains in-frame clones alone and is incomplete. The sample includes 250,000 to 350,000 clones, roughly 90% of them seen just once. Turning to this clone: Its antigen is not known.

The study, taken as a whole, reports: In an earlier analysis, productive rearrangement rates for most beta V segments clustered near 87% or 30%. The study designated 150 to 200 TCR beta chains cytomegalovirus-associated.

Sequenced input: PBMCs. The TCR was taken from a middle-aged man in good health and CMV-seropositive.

The CDR3 here is CSVWTGFSGANVLTF. CDR3 DNA: TGCAGCGTTTGGACAGGCTTCTCTGGGGCCAACGTCCTGACTTTC. The chain has TRBV29-1 and TRBJ2-6, with 7 bases aligning to TRBD1. Losses at the gene ends were 5 bases for V and 0 bases for J; bases not matched to a gene: 4. The CDR3 runs 15 residues. The germline gives CDR1 SQVTM, CDR2 ANQGSEA.